The rows below give T cell receptor beta chains drawn from one sample of a study of beta chain features in type 1 diabetes. Clones were sequenced by immunoSEQ multiplex PCR, and TCRdb holds only the in-frame ones, with some missing. The table shows about 330,000 clones, with around 10% occurring only once. The sample taken for sequencing was naive CD4+ T cells from blood. The receptors here all came from a woman in her 30s in good health. Both conserved end residues are part of each CDR3. The order of the fields is D gene, J gene, V gene, clone size, CDR3 DNA, CDR3 protein. The D gene is left open where the match is weak. Only part of the rows carry a size: once, few, many, or a class if the clone is expanded.

D gene: TRBD2
J gene: TRBJ2-3
V gene: TRBV30
clone size: few
CDR3 DNA: TGTGCCTGGACTAGCGGGAGGACGCAGTATTTT
CDR3 protein: CAWTSGRTQYF

D gene: .
J gene: TRBJ1-2
V gene: TRBV4-3
clone size: .
CDR3 DNA: TGCGCCAGCAGCCAGCGGGATAGCTATGGCTACACCTTC
CDR3 protein: CASSQRDSYGYTF

D gene: .
J gene: TRBJ1-1
V gene: TRBV7-2
clone size: few
CDR3 DNA: TGTGCCAGCAGCTTGGAGGGCGGATTACGGGGAGCTTTCTTT
CDR3 protein: CASSLEGGLRGAFF

D gene: TRBD1
J gene: TRBJ2-6
V gene: TRBV9
clone size: .
CDR3 DNA: TGTGCCAGCAGCGGAAACAGGGGGCGTGGGGCCAACGTCCTGACTTTC
CDR3 protein: CASSGNRGRGANVLTF

D gene: TRBD1
J gene: TRBJ1-1
V gene: TRBV9
clone size: few
CDR3 DNA: TGTGCCAGCAGCGTAACAGGGGAGAACACTGAAGCTTTCTTT
CDR3 protein: CASSVTGENTEAFF

D gene: .
J gene: TRBJ2-4
V gene: TRBV19
clone size: .
CDR3 DNA: TGTGCCAGTAGTCCCCGGGACACCCGAGCCAAAAACATTCAGTACTTC
CDR3 protein: CASSPRDTRAKNIQYF

D gene: .
J gene: TRBJ2-7
V gene: TRBV6-6
clone size: .
CDR3 DNA: TGTGCCAGCAGTTACGATTCGGACGAGCAGTACTTC
CDR3 protein: CASSYDSDEQYF

D gene: TRBD2
J gene: TRBJ2-1
V gene: TRBV18
clone size: few
CDR3 DNA: TGTGCCAGCTCAGATACACTAGCGTCCAATGAGCAGTTCTTC
CDR3 protein: CASSDTLASNEQFF

D gene: TRBD1
J gene: TRBJ1-2
V gene: TRBV30
clone size: .
CDR3 DNA: TGTGCCTGGAGTCTCTCAGGGGGATCGAGGTATGGCTACACCTTC
CDR3 protein: CAWSLSGGSRYGYTF

D gene: .
J gene: TRBJ2-2
V gene: TRBV2
clone size: .
CDR3 DNA: TGTGCCAGCACCGGACATCACACCGGGGAGCTGTTTTTT
CDR3 protein: CASTGHHTGELFF

D gene: .
J gene: TRBJ1-1
V gene: TRBV7-2
clone size: few
CDR3 DNA: TGTGCCAGCAGCGACAGATTTGATACTTTCTTT
CDR3 protein: CASSDRFDTFF

D gene: TRBD1
J gene: TRBJ1-1
V gene: TRBV18
clone size: few
CDR3 DNA: TGTGCCAGCTCACTGGGGACAGGGCCAAGGAACACTGAAGCTTTCTTT
CDR3 protein: CASSLGTGPRNTEAFF

D gene: TRBD2
J gene: TRBJ2-1
V gene: TRBV11-2
clone size: .
CDR3 DNA: TGTGCCAGCAGCTTTAGGCTAGCGGTTGCTCCGGAGCAGTTCTTC
CDR3 protein: CASSFRLAVAPEQFF

D gene: .
J gene: TRBJ1-1
V gene: TRBV5-1
clone size: .
CDR3 DNA: TGCGCCAGCAGCTTGGGACGGGGACTCCAGAACACTGAAGCTTTCTTT
CDR3 protein: CASSLGRGLQNTEAFF

D gene: .
J gene: TRBJ2-7
V gene: TRBV2
clone size: few
CDR3 DNA: TGTGCCAGCAGAGAACGGGACATGCCCTACGAGCAGTACTTC
CDR3 protein: CASRERDMPYEQYF

D gene: TRBD1
J gene: TRBJ1-1
V gene: TRBV18
clone size: .
CDR3 DNA: TGTGCCAGCTCACCACCAACAGGGGGGCCTGAAGCTTTCTTT
CDR3 protein: CASSPPTGGPEAFF

D gene: TRBD2
J gene: TRBJ2-7
V gene: TRBV28
clone size: few
CDR3 DNA: TGTGCCAGCAGCAGACTAGCGGGAGAGGCCTACGAGCAGTACTTC
CDR3 protein: CASSRLAGEAYEQYF

D gene: .
J gene: TRBJ2-2
V gene: TRBV7-3
clone size: .
CDR3 DNA: TGTGCCAGCACCTATGGCAGGGAGGCCGGGGAGCTGTTTTTT
CDR3 protein: CASTYGREAGELFF

D gene: .
J gene: TRBJ2-7
V gene: TRBV20-1
clone size: few
CDR3 DNA: TGCAGCTACGGCGGCTACGAGCAGTACTTC
CDR3 protein: CSYGGYEQYF

D gene: TRBD2
J gene: TRBJ2-7
V gene: TRBV7-2
clone size: few
CDR3 DNA: TGTGCCAGCAGCTTCAGCCGACTAGCGGGAGACGAGCAGTACTTC
CDR3 protein: CASSFSRLAGDEQYF

D gene: TRBD2
J gene: TRBJ2-1
V gene: TRBV5-1
clone size: few
CDR3 DNA: TGCGCCAGCAGCATAACTAGCGGGAGTCCACATGAGCAGTTCTTC
CDR3 protein: CASSITSGSPHEQFF

D gene: .
J gene: TRBJ2-1
V gene: TRBV7-2
clone size: .
CDR3 DNA: TGTGCCAGCAGCAAGACCGGGACCCGGAGGGACAATGAGCAGTTCTTC
CDR3 protein: CASSKTGTRRDNEQFF

D gene: .
J gene: TRBJ2-4
V gene: TRBV7-2
clone size: few
CDR3 DNA: TGTGCCAGCAGCCCGAGGACAGTATTACAAGCCAAAAACATTCAGTACTTC
CDR3 protein: CASSPRTVLQAKNIQYF

D gene: .
J gene: TRBJ2-7
V gene: TRBV29-1
clone size: few
CDR3 DNA: TGCAGCGCCCTGGACAGCTCCTACGAGCAGTACTTC
CDR3 protein: CSALDSSYEQYF

D gene: .
J gene: TRBJ2-3
V gene: TRBV6-5
clone size: .
CDR3 DNA: TGTGCCAGCAGGGTAGGGGGATTAAGCACAGATACGCAGTATTTT
CDR3 protein: CASRVGGLSTDTQYF

D gene: TRBD1
J gene: TRBJ1-1
V gene: TRBV29-1
clone size: few
CDR3 DNA: TGCAGCGCCCGGGGACAGCTGAACACTGAAGCTTTCTTT
CDR3 protein: CSARGQLNTEAFF

D gene: TRBD1
J gene: TRBJ1-1
V gene: TRBV28
clone size: .
CDR3 DNA: TGTGCCACGCGTGGGACAGGTAACACTGAAGCTTTCTTT
CDR3 protein: CATRGTGNTEAFF

D gene: TRBD1
J gene: TRBJ2-1
V gene: TRBV28
clone size: .
CDR3 DNA: TGTGCCAGCAGTTCGGTACCGGGACAGAGCTCCTACAATGAGCAGTTCTTC
CDR3 protein: CASSSVPGQSSYNEQFF

D gene: .
J gene: TRBJ2-1
V gene: TRBV7-3
clone size: .
CDR3 DNA: TGTGCCAGCAGTAAAGGGGGACCCTCCTACAATGAGCAGTTCTTC
CDR3 protein: CASSKGGPSYNEQFF

D gene: .
J gene: TRBJ1-2
V gene: TRBV18
clone size: few
CDR3 DNA: TGTGCCAGCTCCCCCACTCAAGCAACGAATAACTATGGCTACACCTTC
CDR3 protein: CASSPTQATNNYGYTF

D gene: TRBD1
J gene: TRBJ1-4
V gene: TRBV30
clone size: .
CDR3 DNA: TGTGCCTGGAGTTCTTTACAGGGGACTAATGAAAAACTGTTTTTT
CDR3 protein: CAWSSLQGTNEKLFF

D gene: .
J gene: TRBJ2-3
V gene: TRBV11-2
clone size: few
CDR3 DNA: TGTGCCAGCAGCTTGGGAGTCTGGGCAGATACGCAGTATTTT
CDR3 protein: CASSLGVWADTQYF

D gene: TRBD1
J gene: TRBJ1-2
V gene: TRBV28
clone size: few
CDR3 DNA: TGTGCCAGCAGTGAGGACAGGATGACCTATGGCTACACCTTC
CDR3 protein: CASSEDRMTYGYTF

D gene: TRBD1
J gene: TRBJ1-2
V gene: TRBV29-1
clone size: .
CDR3 DNA: TGCAGCGTTGAAGATCAGGGGGACCTCACGGCCTATGGCTACACCTTC
CDR3 protein: CSVEDQGDLTAYGYTF

D gene: TRBD2
J gene: TRBJ2-1
V gene: TRBV7-3
clone size: few
CDR3 DNA: TGTGCCAGCAGCTTAGGTCTAGCGGGTTGGAATGAGCAGTTCTTC
CDR3 protein: CASSLGLAGWNEQFF

D gene: TRBD1
J gene: TRBJ1-5
V gene: TRBV19
clone size: .
CDR3 DNA: TGTGCCAGTAGTACGGCCTTGGGACAGGCCCTTAACCAGCCCCAGCATTTT
CDR3 protein: CASSTALGQALNQPQHF

D gene: .
J gene: TRBJ1-1
V gene: TRBV4-3
clone size: few
CDR3 DNA: TGCGCCAGCAGCCAAGATCGGGGGAGGAACACTGAAGCTTTCTTT
CDR3 protein: CASSQDRGRNTEAFF

D gene: TRBD2
J gene: TRBJ2-1
V gene: TRBV7-7
clone size: few
CDR3 DNA: TGTGCTAGCAGCCTTAGAGCGGGAGAATTGGATGAGCAGTTCTTC
CDR3 protein: CASSLRAGELDEQFF